The 6 T cell receptor beta chains in this list originate from one sample, sequenced in a study of blood T cell repertoires in COVID-19. Using immunoSEQ multiplex PCR, the repertoire was profiled, and TCRdb retains in-frame clones only, with some absent. The sample lists 150,000 to 160,000 clones, around 85% seen once, with around 2.5% in the top ten. Material for sequencing was peripheral blood. These receptor sequences come from a woman aged 70-85 years with acute or convalescent COVID-19.

The genes are TRBV19 and TRBJ2-7, with 7 bases aligning to TRBD1. V was clipped by 6 bases and J by 6 bases; unmatched bases: 5. Germline CDR1 and CDR2: LNHDA and SQIVND (reference sequence). The CDR3 totals 12 residues. The CDR3 loop reads CASSKQGREQYF. The CDR3 bases are TGTGCCAGTAGCAAACAGGGGCGCGAGCAGTACTTC.

The rearrangement links TRBV5-1 to TRBJ2-3; a weak D match, TRBD2 (6 bases). Germline CDR1 SGHRS, CDR2 YFSETQ. Trimming removed 5 bases from V and 3 bases from J, with 10 bases in between. The CDR3 has 13 residues. The CDR3 nucleotides read TGCGCCAGCAGGATGGGGAGGACAGATACGCAGTATTTT. Its protein is CASRMGRTDTQYF.

The chain uses TRBV7-9 and TRBJ1-6, with 11 bases identical to TRBD1. Germline values: CDR1 SEHNR, CDR2 FQNEAQ (reference sequence). The CDR3 is 15 amino acids. With 6 bases clipped from V and 7 bases from J, the junction kept 5 bases outside the gene matches. CDR3 DNA sequence: TGTGCCAGCAGTGGACAGGGGGCAGGGAATTCACCCCTCCACTTT. Translated, it gives CASSGQGAGNSPLHF.

The genes are TRBV29-1 and TRBJ2-1; a possible D gene is TRBD1 (5 bases). V dropped 3 bases and J dropped 4 bases, with 7 bases sitting between them. This CDR3 has 12 residues. CDR1 and CDR2 from the germline V gene are SQVTM and ANQGSEA. CDR3 sequence: CSVDRAYNEQFF. CDR3 nucleotide sequence: TGCAGCGTTGACAGGGCGTACAATGAGCAGTTCTTC.

The genes are TRBV6-5 and TRBJ2-5; weak D call: TRBD2 (7 bases). V lost 10 bases and J lost 7, with 19 bases in between. CDR3 length: 13 residues. Germline V lookup: CDR1 MNHEY, CDR2 SVGAGI. CDR3 nucleotides: TGTGCCACTCGCGGGGGCCCTTCCGGGACCCAGTACTTC. It encodes CATRGGPSGTQYF.

The chain joins TRBV4-2 to TRBJ2-3; TRBD2 agrees at 9 bases. The CDR3 contains 17 residues. Germline assignment: CDR1 LGHNA and CDR2 YNFKEQ. Trimming at V came to 0 bases and at J to 5 bases, leaving 9 bases not matched to a gene. This CDR3 is CASSQDPAGGGGDTQYF. The CDR3, as DNA: TGTGCCAGCAGCCAAGATCCAGCGGGGGGCGGGGGAGATACGCAGTATTTT.